What follows is one T cell receptor beta chain and its context. What it binds is unknown. The data originate from a study of cytomegalovirus exposure and HLA in healthy donors. The study, taken as a whole, reports: The study put 150 or so TCR beta chains on its list as cytomegalovirus-associated. There was a cluster of highly shared sequence variants that was likely a sequencing artifact.

The PCR had 60 Vbeta and 13 Jbeta primers. Data came from immunoSEQ multiplex PCR; TCRdb stores just in-frame clones and leaves some out. Of approximately 100,000 clones in the sample, roughly 80% are singletons; the top ten hold approximately 16%. The germline CDR1 and CDR2 sequences are MNHNY and SVGAGI (reference sequence). This CDR3 spans 14 amino acids. Between the trimmed V and J ends, which lost 0 bases and 3 bases, there was a span of 8 bases. Sequencing used PBMCs. The clonotype originates from a man in his 60s in good health and CMV-seropositive. The chain employs TRBV6-6 and TRBJ1-2, with unresolved D. Here the CDR3 DNA reads TGTGCCAGCAGTTACTCGGGCGCGTACTATGGCTACACCTTC. It codes for CASSYSGAYYGYTF.